This T cell receptor (beta chain) stems from a study of cytotoxic CD8 clonotypes in ibrutinib-treated CLL. Study in general: Partial responders approximately 25, complete 2; 12 progressed and around 15 stayed in remission by median roughly 70 months. Following a median 12 months of treatment, with a range of 6 to 36, response samples were taken. General study results and limits: At ibrutinib response, clonality increased, and at progression it declined back toward baseline. Baseline values of clonality outstripped age-matched healthy donors and followed circulating CD8+ T-cell counts.

Assay used: immunoSEQ multiplex PCR; TCRdb lists only in-frame clones, some missing. This sample carries about 200,000 clones, roughly three quarters of them seen once, and the ten largest clones take 5.5% to 7%. The CDR3 sequence is 15 residues long. V lost 2 bases, J lost 0 bases, and 1 base stayed unmatched. The V gene's germline CDR1 is SGDLS and CDR2 YYNGEE. Note on this clone: Antigen: not known. Additional DNA sequences in this sample encode the identical CDR3.

The clonotype originates from a human donor with chronic lymphocytic leukemia. The chain is built from TRBV9 and TRBJ2-7; 11 bases fit TRBD2. Here the sequenced sample was PBMCs, taken after 12 months of ibrutinib treatment. The CDR3 spells CASSVGTSGSYEQYF. The CDR3 DNA reads TGTGCCAGCAGCGTCGGGACTAGCGGCTCCTACGAGCAGTACTTC.